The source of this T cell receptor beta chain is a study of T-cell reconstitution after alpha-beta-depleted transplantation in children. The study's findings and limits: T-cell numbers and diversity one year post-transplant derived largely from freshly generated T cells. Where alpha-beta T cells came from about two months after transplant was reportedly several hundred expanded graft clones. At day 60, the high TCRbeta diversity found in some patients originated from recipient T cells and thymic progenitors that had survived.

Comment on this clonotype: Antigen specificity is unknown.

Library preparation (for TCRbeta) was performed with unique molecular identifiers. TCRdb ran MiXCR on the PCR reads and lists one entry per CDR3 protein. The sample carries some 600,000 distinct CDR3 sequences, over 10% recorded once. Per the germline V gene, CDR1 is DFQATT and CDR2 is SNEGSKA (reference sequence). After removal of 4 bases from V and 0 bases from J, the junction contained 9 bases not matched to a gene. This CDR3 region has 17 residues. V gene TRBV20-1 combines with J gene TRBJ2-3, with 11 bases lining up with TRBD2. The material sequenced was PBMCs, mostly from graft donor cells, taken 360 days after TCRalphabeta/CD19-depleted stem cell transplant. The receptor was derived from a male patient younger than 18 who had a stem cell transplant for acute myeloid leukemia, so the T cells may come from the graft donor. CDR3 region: CSATSLAGVESTDTQYF. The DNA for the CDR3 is TGCAGTGCTACGTCACTAGCGGGAGTTGAGAGCACAGATACGCAGTATTTT.